This T cell receptor (beta chain) was identified during a study of T cell responses to AZD1222 COVID-19 vaccine (dated by TCRdb to about 2021). Study-wide context: A total of 233 trial participants underwent TCR sequencing, of whom nearly 210 received two doses of AZD1222 and some 26 received two doses of the MenACWY control vaccine. Trial participants were enrolled by age into 18-55, 56-69 and 70-plus year subgroups, with around 140, 26 and 57 TCR-sequenced participants respectively.

The CDR3 regions of human TCRbeta chains were analyzed by immunosequencing. Per the original workflow: TCRs in the repertoires were compared against a reference library of SARS-CoV-2-specific TCRs that had been generated with the MIRA antigen-specificity platform. Breadth was defined as the fraction of unique TCRs that were SARS-CoV-2-associated, and depth was defined as the fraction of total T cells that were SARS-CoV-2-associated. Using the MIRA data, every spike-specific TCR was mapped to the spike region that the TCR reacted to and assigned to either a CD4 or a CD8 class. Log10-transformed breadth and depth values were compared by one-way ANOVA with Sidak's multiple comparisons tests. What TCRdb holds here is the immuneACCESS table cut down to in-frame rearrangements. Part of the clones is not present; checked against another copy, under half of the missing clones reflect an unresolved V gene, and the others are unexplained. V and J calls plus clone size are reproduced from that table; the DNA served to infer D and trimming. Here the sample has some 200,000 clones; more than 85% occur a single time. In total, the top ten clones hold approximately 3.7% of the sample.

CDR1 is given as MNHEY and CDR2 as SMNVEV, both from the germline V gene (reference sequence). Taken from cysteine to phenylalanine, the CDR3 has 16 residues. Only CDR3 DNA remains: 48 bases, in frame from the first base. The germline V end is reduced by 6 bases and the J end by 7 bases; junction bases left unmatched: 17. Sample time point, as interpreted from the label and publication: about 28 days (+/-7) after the second vaccine dose. Because spike-specific TCR depth and breadth did not differ between the two schedules, AZD1222 recipients who got a second dose at roughly 4 weeks were pooled with those who got a second dose at roughly 12 weeks. The vaccinee samples were drawn from two UK trials, COV001 and COV002, one of which was a single-blind randomized controlled phase 2/3 trial testing AZD1222 (ChAdOx1 nCoV-19) in healthy adults. Trial participant PBMC samples were collected at day 0 and day 28 after the second dose for TCRbeta chain sequencing.

The research as a whole found: Epitopes outside the regions mutated in the B.1.351 and B.1.1.7 variants were reportedly recognized by nearly half of the unique spike-specific TCRs. In the small 56-69-year group, the increase in depth fell short of significance, most likely because of low power. Vaccine-associated CD4 TCRs spanned the whole spike protein, with dominant responses in regions 160-218 and 743-854. Participants were mostly white British, with more females than males. The authors suggested clonal diversity may have been underestimated. Because no samples from the day 14 peak response were available, repertoires could be characterized only after the peak T cell response. Spike-specific TCR breadth and depth rose significantly after two AZD1222 doses compared with day 0 and with MenACWY recipients. Conclusions about previously exposed vaccinees are limited, since just a handful of AZD1222 recipients were seropositive for SARS-CoV-2 at baseline.

As regards this clone: Its antigen remains undetermined. No per-base quality is available; no much larger clone lies one base away.

The rearrangement joined TRBV27 to TRBJ2-7, and TRBD2 matches 8 of the central bases. The sequencing used peripheral blood, collected 28 days after the second AZD1222 dose. The sequence was collected from an adult who received the AZD1222 COVID-19 vaccine. The DNA sequence reads TGTGCCAGCAGCCAAACTCCGGGACTAGGCATCAAGGAGCAGTACTTC. It translates as CASSQTPGLGIKEQYF.